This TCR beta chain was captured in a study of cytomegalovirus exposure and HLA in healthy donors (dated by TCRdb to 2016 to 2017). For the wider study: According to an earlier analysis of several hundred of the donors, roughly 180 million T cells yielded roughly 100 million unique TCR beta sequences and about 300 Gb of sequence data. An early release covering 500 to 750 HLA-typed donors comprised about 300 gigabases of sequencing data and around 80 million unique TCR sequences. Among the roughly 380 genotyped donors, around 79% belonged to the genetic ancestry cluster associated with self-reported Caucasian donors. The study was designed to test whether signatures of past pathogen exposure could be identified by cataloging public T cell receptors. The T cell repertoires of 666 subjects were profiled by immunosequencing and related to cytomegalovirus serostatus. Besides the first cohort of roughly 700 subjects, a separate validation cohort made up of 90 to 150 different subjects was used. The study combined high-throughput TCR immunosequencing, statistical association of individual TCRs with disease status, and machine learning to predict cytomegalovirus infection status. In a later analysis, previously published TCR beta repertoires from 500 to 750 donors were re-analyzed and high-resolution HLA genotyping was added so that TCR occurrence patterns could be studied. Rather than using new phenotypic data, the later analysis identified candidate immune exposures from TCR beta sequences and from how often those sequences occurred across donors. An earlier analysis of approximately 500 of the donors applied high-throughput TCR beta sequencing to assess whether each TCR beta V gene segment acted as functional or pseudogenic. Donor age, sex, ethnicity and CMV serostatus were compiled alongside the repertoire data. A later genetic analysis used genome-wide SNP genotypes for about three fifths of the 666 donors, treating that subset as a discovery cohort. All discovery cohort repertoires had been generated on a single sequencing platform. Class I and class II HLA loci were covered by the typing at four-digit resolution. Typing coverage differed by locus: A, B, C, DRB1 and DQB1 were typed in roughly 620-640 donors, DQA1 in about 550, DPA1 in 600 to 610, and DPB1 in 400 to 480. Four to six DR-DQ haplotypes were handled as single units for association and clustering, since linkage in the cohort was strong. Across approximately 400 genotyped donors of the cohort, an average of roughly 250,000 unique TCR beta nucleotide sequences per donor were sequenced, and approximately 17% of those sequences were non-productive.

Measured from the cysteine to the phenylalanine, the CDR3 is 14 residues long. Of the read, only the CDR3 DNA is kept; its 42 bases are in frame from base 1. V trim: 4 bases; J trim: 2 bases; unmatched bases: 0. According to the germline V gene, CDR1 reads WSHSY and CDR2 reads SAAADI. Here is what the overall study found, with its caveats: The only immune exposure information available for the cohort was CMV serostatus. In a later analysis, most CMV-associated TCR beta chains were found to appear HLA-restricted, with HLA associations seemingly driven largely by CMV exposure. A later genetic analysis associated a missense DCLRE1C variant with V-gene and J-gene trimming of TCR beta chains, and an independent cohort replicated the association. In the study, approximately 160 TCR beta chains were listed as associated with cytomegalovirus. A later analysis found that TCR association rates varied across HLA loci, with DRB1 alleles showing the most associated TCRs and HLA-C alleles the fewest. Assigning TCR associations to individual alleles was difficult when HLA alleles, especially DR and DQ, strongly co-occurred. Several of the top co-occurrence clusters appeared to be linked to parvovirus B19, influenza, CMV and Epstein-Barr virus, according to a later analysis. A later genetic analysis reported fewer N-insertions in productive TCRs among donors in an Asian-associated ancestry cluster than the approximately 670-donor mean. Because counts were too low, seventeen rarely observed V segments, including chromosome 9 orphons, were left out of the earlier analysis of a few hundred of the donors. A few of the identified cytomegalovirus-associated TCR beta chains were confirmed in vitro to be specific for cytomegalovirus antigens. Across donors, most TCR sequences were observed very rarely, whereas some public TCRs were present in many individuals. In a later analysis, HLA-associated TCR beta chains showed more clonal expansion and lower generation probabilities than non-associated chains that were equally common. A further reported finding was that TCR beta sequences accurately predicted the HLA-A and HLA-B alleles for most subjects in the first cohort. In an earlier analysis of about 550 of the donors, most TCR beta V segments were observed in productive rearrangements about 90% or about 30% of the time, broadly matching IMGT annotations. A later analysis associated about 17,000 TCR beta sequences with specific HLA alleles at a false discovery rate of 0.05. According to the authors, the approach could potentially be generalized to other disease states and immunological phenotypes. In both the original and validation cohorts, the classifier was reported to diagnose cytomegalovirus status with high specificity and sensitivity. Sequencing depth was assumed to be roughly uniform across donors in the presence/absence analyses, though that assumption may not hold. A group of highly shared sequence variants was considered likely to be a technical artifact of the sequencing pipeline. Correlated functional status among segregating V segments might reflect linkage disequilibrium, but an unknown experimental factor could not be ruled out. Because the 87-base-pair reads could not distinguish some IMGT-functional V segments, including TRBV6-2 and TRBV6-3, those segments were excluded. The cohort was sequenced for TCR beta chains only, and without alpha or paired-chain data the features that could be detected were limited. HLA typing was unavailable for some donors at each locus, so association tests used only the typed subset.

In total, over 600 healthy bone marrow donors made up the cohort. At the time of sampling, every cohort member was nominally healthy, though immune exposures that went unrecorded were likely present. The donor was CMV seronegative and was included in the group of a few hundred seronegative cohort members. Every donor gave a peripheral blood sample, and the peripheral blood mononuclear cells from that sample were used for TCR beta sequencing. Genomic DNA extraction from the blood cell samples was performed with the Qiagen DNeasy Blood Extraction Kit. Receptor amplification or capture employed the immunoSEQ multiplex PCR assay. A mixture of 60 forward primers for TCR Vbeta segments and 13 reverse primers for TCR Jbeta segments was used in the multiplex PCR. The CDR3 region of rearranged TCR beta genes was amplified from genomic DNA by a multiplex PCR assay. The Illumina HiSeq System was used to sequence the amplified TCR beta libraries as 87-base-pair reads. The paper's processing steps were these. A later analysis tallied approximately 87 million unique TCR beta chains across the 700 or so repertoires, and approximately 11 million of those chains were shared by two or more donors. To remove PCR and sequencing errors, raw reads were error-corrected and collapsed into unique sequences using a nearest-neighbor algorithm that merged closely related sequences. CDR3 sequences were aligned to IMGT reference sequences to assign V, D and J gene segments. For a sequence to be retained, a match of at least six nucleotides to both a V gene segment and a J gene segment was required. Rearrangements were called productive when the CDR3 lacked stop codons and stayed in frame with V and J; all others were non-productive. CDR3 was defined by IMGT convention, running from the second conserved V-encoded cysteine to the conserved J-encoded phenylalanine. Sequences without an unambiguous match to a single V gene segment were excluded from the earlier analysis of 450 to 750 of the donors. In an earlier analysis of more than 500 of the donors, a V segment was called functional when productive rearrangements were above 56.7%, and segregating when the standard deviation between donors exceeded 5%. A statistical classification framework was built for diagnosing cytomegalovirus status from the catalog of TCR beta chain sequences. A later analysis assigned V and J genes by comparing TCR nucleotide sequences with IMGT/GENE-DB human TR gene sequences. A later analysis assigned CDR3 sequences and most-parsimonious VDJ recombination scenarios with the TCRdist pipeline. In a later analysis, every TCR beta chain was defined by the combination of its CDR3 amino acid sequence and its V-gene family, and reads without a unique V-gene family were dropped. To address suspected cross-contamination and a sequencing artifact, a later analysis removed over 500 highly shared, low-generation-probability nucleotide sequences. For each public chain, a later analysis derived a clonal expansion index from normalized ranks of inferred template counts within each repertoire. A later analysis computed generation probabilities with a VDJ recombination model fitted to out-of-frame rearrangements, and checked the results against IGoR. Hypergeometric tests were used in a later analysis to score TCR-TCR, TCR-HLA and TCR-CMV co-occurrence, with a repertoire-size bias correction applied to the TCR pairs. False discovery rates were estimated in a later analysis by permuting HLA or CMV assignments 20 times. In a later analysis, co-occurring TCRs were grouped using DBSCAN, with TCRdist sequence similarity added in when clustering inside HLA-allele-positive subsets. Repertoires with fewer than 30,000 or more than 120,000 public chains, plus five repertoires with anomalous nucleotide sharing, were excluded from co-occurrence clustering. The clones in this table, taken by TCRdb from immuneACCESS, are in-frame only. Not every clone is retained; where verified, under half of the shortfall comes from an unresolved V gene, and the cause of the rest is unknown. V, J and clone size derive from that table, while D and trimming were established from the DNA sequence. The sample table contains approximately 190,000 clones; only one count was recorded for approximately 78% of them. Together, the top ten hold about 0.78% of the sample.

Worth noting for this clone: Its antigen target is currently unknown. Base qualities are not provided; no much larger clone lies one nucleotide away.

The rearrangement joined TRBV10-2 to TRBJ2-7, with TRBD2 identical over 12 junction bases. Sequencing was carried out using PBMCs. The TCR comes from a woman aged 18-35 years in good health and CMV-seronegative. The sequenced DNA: TGCGCCAGCAGTGGGACTAGCGGGGCCTACGAGCAGTACTTC. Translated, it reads CASSGTSGAYEQYF.